Sequencing of this T cell receptor beta chain was carried out in a study of cytomegalovirus exposure and HLA in healthy donors. The PCR had 60 Vbeta and 13 Jbeta primers. Data came from immunoSEQ multiplex PCR; TCRdb stores just in-frame clones and leaves some out. The sample has 300,000 or so clones; 84% are singletons. This clone was found once. Distinct nucleotide sequences in the sample also encode this CDR3. Trimming removed 1 base from V and 2 bases from J, with 12 bases in between. The CDR3 has 15 amino acids. Germline V gene data show CDR1 as SGDLS and CDR2 as YYNGEE. Sequencing input: PBMCs. This TCR derives from a woman in her thirties or forties in good health and CMV-seropositive. The chain employs TRBV9 and TRBJ2-5; D perhaps matches TRBD2 (6 bases). The CDR3 nucleotides are TGTGCCAGCAGCGTATCCGGGAGAGGGCAAGAGACCCAGTACTTC. This gives the protein CASSVSGRGQETQYF.